This T cell receptor beta chain is drawn from a study of T cells in Graves' hyperthyroidism and ophthalmopathy. Points on this clonotype: Its antigen is still unknown. A read error may produce the germline difference seen at one junction end.

Study observations and caveats: In blood, most of the thyroid clonotypes expanded above 0.001 were also present.

Amplification of TCR beta CDR3 regions used RNA as the template. With the HTBI primer set, the TCR CDR3 went through a first round of RT-PCR. Via MiXCR, TCRdb re-called the multiplex PCR reads, giving one row per CDR3 protein. The data hold approximately 700,000 distinct CDR3 sequences, with 40% to 55% observed a single time. Source material: peripheral blood or thyroid tissue (not recorded which). The TCR originated in an adult man with Graves' disease, either hyperthyroidism or ophthalmopathy (not recorded which).

CDR3 DNA sequence: TGCAGCCACGGGACAGGGTACCACTACTTT. Translating it yields CSHGTGYHYF. This chain joins TRBV29-1 and TRBJ1-1; 9 bases align to TRBD1. This CDR3 contains 10 residues. CDR1 is SQVTM and CDR2 is ANQGSEA in the germline V gene. The whole variable domain, filled in from reference TRBV29-1 and TRBJ1-1, reads SAVISQKPSRDICQRGTSLTIQCQVDSQVTMMFWYRQQPGQSLTLIATANQGSEATYESGFVIDKFPISRPNLTFSTLTVSNMSPEDSSIYLCSHGTGYHYFGQGTRLTVV.